Listed here are 27 T cell receptor beta chains from one sample, sequenced in a study of radiotherapy plus CTLA-4 blockade in lung cancer. Assay: immunoSEQ multiplex PCR; the TCRdb copy retains only in-frame clones and omits some. The data contain about 40,000 clones, approximately 75% of them singletons. The specimen comprised peripheral blood, sampled from a patient treated with radiotherapy plus ipilimumab. The receptor source for this set is a human donor with non-small cell lung cancer that progressed on radiotherapy plus ipilimumab.

With respect to this clone: Within the sample, other DNA sequences also encode this same CDR3. This chain links TRBV5-1 with TRBJ2-1; 9 bases align to TRBD2. The CDR3 is 15 residues long. Germline lookup yields CDR1 SGHRS and CDR2 YFSETQ. V gave up 3 bases and J gave up 0 bases; unmatched junction bases: 1. The CDR3: CASSSAGGSYNEQFF. The CDR3 DNA reads as TGCGCCAGCAGCTCAGCGGGGGGCTCCTACAATGAGCAGTTCTTC.

This clone was observed a few times. The chain employs TRBV5-1 and TRBJ2-3, with 8 bases matching TRBD1. Germline lookup yields CDR1 SGHRS and CDR2 YFSETQ. This CDR3 has 15 residues. Trimming took 4 bases from V and 4 from J; bases not matched to a gene: 8. CDR3 protein: CASSLTGEWADTQYF. Here the CDR3 DNA reads TGCGCCAGCAGCCTGACAGGGGAATGGGCAGATACGCAGTATTTT.

J is TRBJ1-3 and V is TRBV18; TRBD1 might be the D (5 bases). The ends were cut back, 6 bases at V and 2 bases at J, with 11 bases in the middle. From germline, CDR1 is KGHSH and CDR2 LQKENI. The length of the CDR3 is 14 residues. The CDR3 region is CASSVAGAGNTIYF. The CDR3 DNA follows: TGTGCCAGCTCGGTGGCGGGGGCTGGAAACACCATATATTTT.

The J gene is TRBJ1-5, the V gene TRBV7-2, with D possibly TRBD1 on 5 matching bases. Trimming cost V 1 base and J 2 bases, with 6 bases left between them. The CDR3 contains 14 residues. CDR1 SGHTA and CDR2 FQGNSA come from the germline V gene. CDR3 sequence (DNA): TGTGCCAGCAGCTTAGAAGGGGGCAATCAGCCCCAGCATTTT. This sequence encodes CASSLEGGNQPQHF.

V usage is TRBV5-1 and J usage is TRBJ2-1; no clear D gene. V lost 5 bases and J 7 bases, leaving 13 bases between the germline ends. This CDR3 contains 13 residues. Germline CDR1 SGHRS, CDR2 YFSETQ. DNA of the CDR3: TGCGCCAGCAGTTCAACCCTAAAAAATGAGCAGTTCTTC. It codes for CASSSTLKNEQFF.

The chain links TRBV19 to TRBJ1-1; D not certain. This CDR3 has 13 residues. CDR1 and CDR2 (germline): LNHDA, SQIVND (reference sequence). V shed 6 bases and J shed 0 bases, with 8 bases lying between them. The CDR3 DNA reads as TGTGCCAGTAGGAGGGAAATGAACACTGAAGCTTTCTTT. Its translation is CASRREMNTEAFF.

This clone was detected only a few times. This sequence joins TRBV9 and TRBJ2-6; D is perhaps TRBD1 (5 bases). The CDR3 has 16 amino acids. V was cut by 4 bases and J by 0 bases, with 11 bases left in between. Germline values: CDR1 SGDLS, CDR2 YYNGEE. CDR3 bases: TGTGCCAGCAGCTCAGACAGATCCTCTGGGGCCAACGTCCTGACTTTC. Its translation is CASSSDRSSGANVLTF.

This rearrangement joins TRBV11-2 to TRBJ1-1, with 9 bases identical to TRBD1. CDR3 length: 14 amino acids. Germline CDR1 is SGHAT and CDR2 is FQNNGV. Trimming at V came to 4 bases and at J to 2 bases, leaving 2 bases not matched to a gene. In nucleotides, the CDR3 is TGTGCCAGCAGCTGGGGACAGGGTAACACTGAAGCTTTCTTT. Its translation: CASSWGQGNTEAFF.

This clone was seen a few times. This chain links TRBV6-6 with TRBJ2-2; D perhaps matches TRBD1 (5 bases). The CDR3 loop spans 15 amino acids. The germline gives CDR1 MNHNY, CDR2 SVGAGI (reference sequence). V was pared by 5 bases and J by 7 bases, with 17 bases between. The CDR3 DNA follows: TGTGCCAGCAGTGGCCTCACCCAGGGCGGCGGGGAGCTGTTTTTT. Translated, it gives CASSGLTQGGGELFF.

The chain uses TRBV6-1 and TRBJ1-4, with TRBD1 as a possible D gene (6 bases). This CDR3 has 14 residues. Looked up from germline, CDR1 is MNHNS and CDR2 is SASEGT. V was shortened by 0 bases and J by 11 bases, with 13 bases between the two germline ends. Here the CDR3 reads CASSEAFGGLKLFF. DNA for the CDR3: TGTGCCAGCAGTGAAGCTTTCGGGGGGCTCAAACTGTTTTTT.

The chain recombines TRBV5-5 with TRBJ1-1; the D gene is possibly TRBD1 (5 bases). Germline-derived CDR1 and CDR2 are SGHKS and YYEKEE (reference sequence). This CDR3 contains 15 residues. V shed 2 bases and J shed 0 bases, with 11 bases lying between them. The CDR3 coding sequence is TGTGCCAGCAGCTTTAGGGGACTTATGAACACTGAAGCTTTCTTT. Its translation: CASSFRGLMNTEAFF.

The chain combines TRBV19 with TRBJ1-5; weak D call: TRBD1 (6 bases). The CDR3 covers 14 residues. Germline-derived CDR1 and CDR2 are LNHDA and SQIVND (reference sequence). V was clipped by 7 bases and J by 6 bases, with 16 bases between them. The CDR3 here is CASTHRAQAQPQHF. The CDR3, as DNA: TGTGCCAGTACCCACAGGGCACAAGCTCAGCCCCAGCATTTT. The full variable domain, with the rest looked up from reference TRBV19 and TRBJ1-5, is DGGITQSPKYLFRKEGQNVTLSCEQNLNHDAMYWYRQDPGQGLRLIYYSQIVNDFQKGDIAEGYSVSREKKESFPLTVTSAQKNPTAFYLCASTHRAQAQPQHFGDGTRLSIL.

This sequence joins TRBV6-5 and TRBJ1-2, with D hard to call. The CDR3 extends over 16 amino acids. The germline V gene encodes CDR1 MNHEY and CDR2 SVGAGI. The germline V and J ends were trimmed by 0 bases and 7 bases, with 18 bases remaining between them. The CDR3 reads CASSYSRPTGAGGYTF. The CDR3 DNA reads TGTGCCAGCAGTTACTCGAGGCCTACGGGAGCGGGTGGCTACACCTTC.

This clone was seen a handful of times. The chain recombines TRBV4-3 with TRBJ1-4, with no clear D. Per germline, CDR1 LGHNA and CDR2 YSLEER. The CDR3 is made up of 16 amino acids. Trimming removed 4 bases from V and 6 bases from J, with 18 bases in between. CDR3 coding DNA: TGCGCCAGCAGCCGACTTTCCGGGGAGGCGGATGAAAAACTGTTTTTT. Translation: CASSRLSGEADEKLFF.

This chain connects TRBV6-6 to TRBJ2-5; 7 nucleotides agree with TRBD2. CDR1 is MNHNY and CDR2 is SVGAGI in the germline V gene (reference sequence). V dropped 10 bases and J dropped 5; count of bases not matched to a gene: 19. The CDR3 covers 16 residues. CDR3 loop: CATSPALGGGGETQYF. CDR3 nucleotide sequence: TGTGCCACATCCCCGGCTCTGGGCGGGGGTGGGGAGACCCAGTACTTC.

The chain is built from TRBV6-1 and TRBJ2-7; D is ambiguous. V was pared by 5 bases and J by 7 bases, with 12 bases between. The CDR3 has 12 amino acids. Germline V gene lookup returns CDR1 MNHNS and CDR2 SASEGT. DNA of the CDR3: TGTGCCAGCAGTCCCCACTTTGAAGAGCAGTACTTC. Translating gives CASSPHFEEQYF.

As regards this clone: Other DNA sequences from this sample encode an identical CDR3 as well. The gene calls are TRBV5-1 and TRBJ2-1, with 7 positions matching TRBD1. The V gene's germline CDR1 is SGHRS and CDR2 YFSETQ. J lost 2 bases, V lost 1 base, and 3 bases had no gene match. The CDR3 is made up of 15 amino acids. The CDR3 region is CASSLTGEPYNEQFF. Written as DNA, the CDR3 is TGCGCCAGCAGCTTGACAGGGGAACCCTACAATGAGCAGTTCTTC.

The chain links TRBV19 to TRBJ1-1; D is undetermined. The length of the CDR3 is 14 residues. Trimming took off 5 bases at V and 1 base at J, with 11 bases between the two ends. Germline V lookup: CDR1 LNHDA, CDR2 SQIVND (reference sequence). DNA for the CDR3: TGTGCCAGTAGTGCAAAAACTCGGAACACTGAAGCTTTCTTT. This sequence encodes CASSAKTRNTEAFF.

The gene calls are TRBV7-2 and TRBJ2-2; 9 bases match TRBD2. This CDR3 spans 15 amino acids. Germline V gene sequence: CDR1 SGHTA, CDR2 FQGNSA. V shed 5 bases, J shed 0 bases, and the junction held 1 base outside the gene matches. The CDR3 protein is CASSASGANTGELFF. The CDR3 DNA is TGTGCCAGCAGCGCTAGCGGGGCGAACACCGGGGAGCTGTTTTTT.

The rearrangement uses TRBV2 and TRBJ2-1; 7 positions agree with TRBD1. The CDR3 runs 17 residues. The V gene's germline CDR1 is SNHLY and CDR2 FYNNEI. Unmatched junction bases numbered 16, after V lost 4 bases and J lost 7 bases. The chain's CDR3 is CASSGGRQGVFGNEQFF. CDR3 in DNA: TGTGCCAGCAGTGGTGGGAGACAGGGCGTGTTTGGGAATGAGCAGTTCTTC.

V is TRBV7-9 and J is TRBJ2-7; TRBD1 might be the D (6 bases). This CDR3 spans 18 amino acids. The V gene lost 1 base and the J gene lost 0 bases, with 19 bases spanning the gap. Germline V lookup: CDR1 SEHNR, CDR2 FQNEAQ (reference sequence). The CDR3 nucleotides are TGTGCCAGCAGCTTAGGCGCGGTACAGGGCATTAGCTCCTACGAGCAGTACTTC. Translating it yields CASSLGAVQGISSYEQYF. The complete variable domain, with remaining parts taken from reference TRBV7-9 and TRBJ2-7, reads DTGVSQNPRHKITKRGQNVTFRCDPISEHNRLYWYRQTLGQGPEFLTYFQNEAQLEKSRLLSDRFSAERPKGSFSTLEIQRTEQGDSAMYLCASSLGAVQGISSYEQYFGPGTRLTVT.

The genes are TRBV7-2 and TRBJ2-7, with TRBD1 identical over 8 bases. This CDR3 region has 14 residues. Germline lookup yields CDR1 SGHTA and CDR2 FQGNSA. V gave up 0 bases and J gave up 7 bases; unmatched junction bases: 5. As DNA, the CDR3 is TGTGCCAGCAGCTTAGCCAGGGGGCAGGGGGAGCAGTACTTC. It yields the protein CASSLARGQGEQYF.

Details on this clone: One junction end does not reproduce the germline sequence, and a read error may be involved. V gene TRBV4-3 combines with J gene TRBJ2-7; D is perhaps TRBD1 (7 bases). Germline CDR1 reads LGHNA; CDR2 reads YSLEER. This CDR3 is 11 amino acids long. The CDR3 bases are TGCGCCGGCAGCCAGGGGGGACCGCAGTACTTC. It encodes CAGSQGGPQYF.

V and J are TRBV7-3 and TRBJ1-6; the D gene is possibly TRBD1 (6 bases). With 2 bases removed from V and 9 bases from J, the gap between germline ends came to 14 bases. The germline gives CDR1 SGHTA, CDR2 FQGTGA. This CDR3 is 15 amino acids long. The CDR3 nucleotides read TGTGCCAGCAGCTTAGGGGCACAGGGCCCTTCACCCCTCCACTTT. Its translation: CASSLGAQGPSPLHF.

The chain recombines TRBV18 with TRBJ2-1, with a weak D call TRBD1 (5 bases). The CDR3 has 16 residues. Germline-derived CDR1 and CDR2 are KGHSH and LQKENI. The V and J ends lost 2 bases and 5 bases respectively, with 16 bases between them. The CDR3 bases are TGTGCCAGCTCACCATCTCGACAGTATAAACACAATGAGCAGTTCTTC. It translates to CASSPSRQYKHNEQFF.

This clone has just a few counts. The chain links TRBV6-1 to TRBJ2-3; TRBD2 aligns across 8 bases. The CDR3 length is 15 residues. Germline CDR1 reads MNHNS; CDR2 reads SASEGT. With V trimmed by 6 bases and J by 2 bases, 7 bases remained unmatched. The CDR3 DNA is TGTGCCAGCAGGCAAGCGGGGGCGTTCACAGATACGCAGTATTTT. As protein: CASRQAGAFTDTQYF.

There are a few counts of this clone. The V and J genes are TRBV4-2 and TRBJ2-5; 9 bases match TRBD2. Germline CDR1 is LGHNA and CDR2 is YNFKEQ. V lost 2 bases to trimming and J lost 2 bases; unmatched junction nucleotides: 6. The CDR3 totals 16 residues. In DNA form, the CDR3 reads TGTGCCAGCAGCCAAAATGTGGCGGGGGGGCAAGAGACCCAGTACTTC. This codes for CASSQNVAGGQETQYF.